One sample yielded the 25 T cell receptor beta chains listed below, sequenced in a study of Tregs in tolerant kidney transplant recipients. Repertoires were generated with immunoSEQ multiplex PCR, while TCRdb's copy carries only in-frame clones and drops some. The profile shows about 100,000 clones, approximately 93% of them singletons. Recipients received nonmyeloablative bone marrow transplants from related graft donors, with transient mixed chimerism. Sequences were derived from CD4+ T cells from blood (PBMCs), sampled 12 months after the transplant. Receptors were obtained from a human patient who received a combined kidney and bone marrow transplant. The T cells may come from the graft donor.

The CDR3 DNA reads TGTGCCAGTAGAGAGCATGGCACTGAAGCTTTCTTT. Residues: CASREHGTEAFF. V usage is TRBV19 and J usage is TRBJ1-1; no reliable D call. The CDR3 runs to 12 residues. Per germline, CDR1 LNHDA and CDR2 SQIVND (reference sequence). Deletions cut 6 bases from V and 4 bases from J, with 9 bases between.

With regard to this clone: Mismatch with germline at one junction end may stem from a read error. Other DNA sequences in the sample encode the same CDR3. The rearrangement uses TRBV18 and TRBJ1-6; D is possibly TRBD1 (6 bases). The length of the CDR3 is 16 residues. The V gene's germline CDR1 is KGHSH and CDR2 LQKENI. The CDR3, as DNA: TGTGCCAGCTCACCTAGACAGGCGTTCTATAATTCCCCCCTCCACTTT. Protein: CASSPRQAFYNSPLHF.

The V and J genes are TRBV5-1 and TRBJ2-5; D perhaps matches TRBD2 (6 bases). The CDR3 has 15 residues. Between the trimmed V and J ends, which lost 0 bases and 5 bases, there was a span of 14 bases. The germline V gene has CDR1 SGHRS and CDR2 YFSETQ. The CDR3 region is CASSLGGGTVETQYF. The CDR3 DNA reads TGCGCCAGCAGCTTGGGCGGCGGGACCGTGGAGACCCAGTACTTC.

V gene TRBV30 combines with J gene TRBJ1-1, with D perhaps TRBD1 (5 bases). The germline gives CDR1 GTSNPN, CDR2 SVGIG (reference sequence). V was trimmed by 0 bases and J by 5 bases, leaving 10 bases between them. CDR3 length: 13 amino acids. For the CDR3, the DNA is TGTGCCTGGAGTGTATCGGGGGTGACTGAAGCTTTCTTT. Residues: CAWSVSGVTEAFF.

The chain recombines TRBV25-1 with TRBJ2-1, with 13 positions matching TRBD2. Germline V CDR1 and CDR2: MGHDK, SYGVNS. The V and J ends lost 6 bases and 7 bases, in that order; junction bases with no gene match: 0. This CDR3 spans 13 amino acids. This CDR3 reads CASRLAGGNEQFF. CDR3 sequence (DNA): TGTGCCAGCAGACTAGCGGGGGGGAATGAGCAGTTCTTC.

Comments on this clone: This CDR3 is also generated by other DNA sequences in the sample. This chain's CDR3 is CASSIKSGPGGSYEQYF. The CDR3 nucleotides read TGTGCCAGTAGTATTAAGTCGGGGCCAGGGGGCTCCTACGAGCAGTACTTC. The chain has TRBV19 and TRBJ2-7, with TRBD1 identical over 7 bases. The CDR3 has 17 residues. V was clipped by 3 bases and J by 0 bases; unmatched bases: 11. Per the germline V gene, CDR1 is LNHDA and CDR2 is SQIVND (reference sequence).

The genes are TRBV7-2 and TRBJ2-5; possible D gene TRBD1, 6 bases. V gave up 5 bases and J gave up 4 bases, with 11 bases separating them. Germline V CDR1 and CDR2: SGHTA, FQGNSA. CDR3 length: 13 amino acids. CDR3 sequence: CASSKGGVETQYF. The DNA of the CDR3 is TGTGCCAGCAGCAAAGGGGGAGTAGAGACCCAGTACTTC. Looking up the rest from reference TRBV7-2 and TRBJ2-5 gives the full variable domain: GAGVSQSPSNKVTEKGKDVELRCDPISGHTALYWYRQSLGQGLEFLIYFQGNSAPDKSGLPSDRFSAERTGGSVSTLTIQRTQQEDSAVYLCASSKGGVETQYFGPGTRLLVL.

The CDR3 here is CASLKGTARLAGGPGEQYF. The DNA for the CDR3 is TGTGCCAGTCTTAAAGGGACTGCGCGACTAGCGGGGGGGCCTGGCGAGCAGTACTTC. V and J are TRBV2 and TRBJ2-7; TRBD2 matches 14 bases. The V segment lost 9 bases and the J segment 6 bases; nucleotides outside the gene matches: 22. This CDR3 spans 19 amino acids. The germline gives CDR1 SNHLY, CDR2 FYNNEI.

This clone was detected only once. V is TRBV5-4 and J is TRBJ1-1; TRBD1 matches at 11 bases. V lost 2 bases and J lost 6; bases outside the gene matches: 6. The CDR3 runs 15 residues. Germline V gives CDR1 SGHNT, CDR2 YYREEE (reference sequence). The CDR3 loop is CASSFRTGGLAEAFF. As DNA, the CDR3 is TGTGCCAGCAGCTTCAGGACAGGGGGCTTGGCTGAAGCTTTCTTT.

This clone was seen only a few times. The genes are TRBV7-9 and TRBJ1-3; TRBD1 might be the D (6 bases). Between the trimmed V and J ends, which lost 4 bases and 7 bases, there was a span of 8 bases. Germline CDR1 and CDR2: SEHNR and FQNEAQ (reference sequence). The CDR3 has 12 residues. CDR3 residues: CASSSGENTIYF. The CDR3 DNA reads as TGTGCCAGCAGCTCAGGGGAGAACACCATATATTTT.

The V gene is TRBV11-3, the J gene TRBJ2-2; weak D call: TRBD1 (6 bases). With 7 bases removed from V and 3 bases from J, the gap between germline ends came to 12 bases. CDR1 is SGHNT and CDR2 is YENEEA in the germline V gene. This CDR3 spans 14 amino acids. CDR3 in DNA: TGTGCCAGCACCCGACAGGATTACACCGGGGAGCTGTTTTTT. It translates to CASTRQDYTGELFF.

This clone was counted only a few times. The chain has TRBV19 and TRBJ1-3; TRBD1 agrees at 10 bases. The CDR3 contains 15 residues. Germline loops: CDR1 LNHDA, CDR2 SQIVND (reference sequence). The V and J ends lost 4 bases and 2 bases, in that order; junction bases with no gene match: 2. CDR3 sequence reads: CASSRQGATGNTIYF. The CDR3 bases are TGTGCCAGTAGTAGACAGGGGGCTACTGGAAACACCATATATTTT.

The J gene is TRBJ1-4, the V gene TRBV28; TRBD1 matches 7 bases. The J segment lost 5 bases and the V segment lost 0 bases, leaving 21 bases of the junction unmatched. The CDR3 covers 21 residues. CDR1 is MDHEN, CDR2 SYDVKM, per germline. The CDR3 loop reads CASSLWIFLGGQSRQNEKLFF. The DNA of the CDR3 is TGTGCCAGCAGTTTATGGATTTTTTTGGGGGGACAGTCACGTCAAAATGAAAAACTGTTTTTT.

The chain combines TRBV15 with TRBJ2-2, with a weak D call TRBD1 (5 bases). Germline-derived CDR1 and CDR2 are LNHNV and YYDKDF (reference sequence). This CDR3 is 15 amino acids long. V lost 6 bases and J lost 4, with 15 bases in between. In nucleotides, the CDR3 is TGTGCCACCAGGAGACAGACATTAGTCACCGGGGAGCTGTTTTTT. Translating gives CATRRQTLVTGELFF.

The DNA of the CDR3 is TGTGCCAGCAGCTCGTCGACAGGGGGCTATTACGAGCAGTACTTC. Its translation: CASSSSTGGYYEQYF. The chain employs TRBV7-3 and TRBJ2-7; TRBD1 aligns across 10 bases. CDR1 and CDR2 (germline): SGHTA, FQGTGA. This CDR3 region has 15 residues. V gave up 4 bases and J gave up 4 bases; unmatched junction bases: 7.

The chain employs TRBV5-1 and TRBJ2-7; TRBD1 matches 9 bases. Germline V gene data show CDR1 as SGHRS and CDR2 as YFSETQ. Unmatched junction bases numbered 11, after V lost 6 bases and J lost 4 bases. The CDR3 covers 15 residues. The CDR3 is CASMISPDRGYEQYF. CDR3 DNA: TGCGCCAGCATGATCTCCCCGGACAGGGGTTACGAGCAGTACTTC. Complete variable domain (other parts from reference TRBV5-1 and TRBJ2-7): KAGVTQTPRYLIKTRGQQVTLSCSPISGHRSVSWYQQTPGQGLQFLFEYFSETQRNKGNFPGRFSGRQFSNSRSEMNVSTLELGDSALYLCASMISPDRGYEQYFGPGTRLTVT.

The chain has TRBV9 and TRBJ2-2; tentative D call: TRBD2 (5 bases). V shed 0 bases and J shed 6 bases, with 12 bases lying between them. Germline loops: CDR1 SGDLS, CDR2 YYNGEE. The CDR3 runs 15 residues. The CDR3 nucleotides are TGTGCCAGCAGCGTAGCTAGTTCTAGCCCCGGGGAGCTGTTTTTT. Residues: CASSVASSSPGELFF. The whole variable domain, filled in from reference TRBV9 and TRBJ2-2, reads DSGVTQTPKHLITATGQRVTLRCSPRSGDLSVYWYQQSLDQGLQFLIQYYNGEERAKGNILERFSAQQFPDLHSELNLSSLELGDSALYFCASSVASSSPGELFFGEGSRLTVL.

V usage is TRBV18 and J usage is TRBJ2-3; maybe TRBD2 (6 bases). This CDR3 has 14 residues. Germline-derived CDR1 and CDR2 are KGHSH and LQKENI. V lost 2 bases and J lost 6, with 12 bases in between. The CDR3 spells CASSPSGPRDTQYF. The CDR3 DNA sequence: TGTGCCAGCTCACCAAGCGGGCCGAGGGATACGCAGTATTTT.

This clone was counted between two and nine times. V gene TRBV10-1 combines with J gene TRBJ1-4; possible D gene TRBD1, 6 bases. V lost 10 bases to trimming and J lost 5 bases, with 23 bases between them. Germline CDR1 is WNHNN and CDR2 is SYGVQD (reference sequence). The CDR3 covers 16 residues. The CDR3 region is CANLMTGPPRNEKLFF. The CDR3 nucleotides are TGCGCCAACCTAATGACAGGCCCGCCTAGGAATGAAAAACTGTTTTTT.

The V and J genes are TRBV18 and TRBJ2-7; the match to TRBD2 covers 14 bases. Germline loops: CDR1 KGHSH, CDR2 LQKENI. Germline trimming cut 2 bases from V and 3 bases from J; bases unmatched to any gene: 0. This CDR3 contains 15 residues. The CDR3 nucleotides are TGTGCCAGCTCACCAGGGACTAGCGGGAGCTACGAGCAGTACTTC. Protein: CASSPGTSGSYEQYF.

The V call is TRBV5-6, the J call TRBJ2-5; 7 positions match TRBD1. The J call could be wrong; TRBJ2-7 is a better fit for the DNA end. Germline V lookup: CDR1 SGHDT, CDR2 YYEEEE. The CDR3 has 13 amino acids. CDR3 region: CASSRQGTYEQYF. The CDR3 DNA is TGTGCCAGCAGCAGACAGGGAACCTACGAGCAGTACTTC.

This clone showed up just once. This chain joins TRBV18 and TRBJ2-1; 7 positions match TRBD1. The CDR3 sequence is 13 residues long. The ends lost 3 bases at V and 6 bases at J; junction bases unmatched: 2. In germline, CDR1 is KGHSH, CDR2 LQKENI. The CDR3 sequence is CASSPRDSNEQFF. CDR3 nucleotide sequence: TGTGCCAGCTCACCCCGGGACAGCAATGAGCAGTTCTTC. The full variable domain, rest sourced from reference TRBV18 and TRBJ2-1, is NAGVMQNPRHLVRRRGQEARLRCSPMKGHSHVYWYRQLPEEGLKFMVYLQKENIIDESGMPKERFSAEFPKEGPSILRIQQVVRGDSAAYFCASSPRDSNEQFFGPGTRLTVL.

The rearrangement joins TRBV7-2 to TRBJ2-3; possibly TRBD2 for D (6 bases). This CDR3 comprises 15 residues. The V and J ends lost 5 bases and 2 bases respectively, with 14 bases between them. Germline V gene lookup returns CDR1 SGHTA and CDR2 FQGNSA. CDR3 in amino acids: CASSPKTRDTDTQYF. CDR3 DNA sequence: TGTGCCAGCAGCCCTAAGACTAGGGACACAGATACGCAGTATTTT.

The chain combines TRBV7-2 with TRBJ1-2; 7 positions match TRBD1. CDR3 length: 16 residues. The junction had 11 bases not matched to a gene; V was cut back by 2 bases and J by 5 bases. Germline-derived CDR1 and CDR2 are SGHTA and FQGNSA. CDR3 nucleotides: TGTGCCAGCAGCTTAAGGTCAAACAGGGGTATTTATGGCTACACCTTC. This codes for CASSLRSNRGIYGYTF.

The sample holds a few counts of this clone. The chain links TRBV2 to TRBJ2-7; a possible D gene is TRBD1 (5 bases). V lost 4 bases, J lost 2 bases, and 12 bases lay in between. The CDR3 has 14 amino acids. Germline V gene sequence: CDR1 SNHLY, CDR2 FYNNEI. The CDR3 region is CASSGQFSTYEQYF. The CDR3 nucleotides are TGTGCCAGCAGTGGACAGTTCAGCACCTACGAGCAGTACTTC.